These 5 T cell receptor beta chains were sequenced from one sample in a study of CD4 T cells in relation to SARS-CoV-2 and coronaviruses listed by TCRdb under 2021. No antigens are known for them. Libraries were built with the immunoSEQ multiplex PCR assay. TCRdb provides this immuneACCESS table in a form limited to in-frame rearrangements. Some clones are lacking; in checked studies, under half of them reflect an unresolved V gene, and why the rest are absent is not known. Here the sample has about 29,000 clones; 72% occur a single time. Roughly an eighth of the sample goes to the ten largest clones. CD4+ T cells from unexposed donors were collected before the COVID-19 pandemic (2011-2018). After approximately 11 days of culture, CD4+ T cells were isolated with the EasySep CD4+ T cell isolation kit. Sequences were obtained from CD4+ T cells from PBMCs, cultured in vitro. These receptors were taken from a human donor in good health.

J is TRBJ2-1 and V is TRBV11-2; D may be TRBD2 (7 bases). The CDR3 contains 15 residues. Trimming shortened V by 7 bases and J by 6 bases, and 19 bases separated the two germline ends. Per the germline V gene, CDR1 is SGHAT and CDR2 is FQNNGV. CDR3 amino acids: CASIPYEGGPNEQFF. The DNA of the CDR3 is TGTGCCAGCATCCCGTATGAGGGGGGGCCCAATGAGCAGTTCTTC.

The V gene is TRBV7-9, the J gene TRBJ2-7; the D is unclear. V was cut by 5 bases and J by 5 bases, with 7 bases left in between. Germline V gene sequence: CDR1 SEHNR, CDR2 FQNEAQ (reference sequence). The CDR3 loop spans 11 amino acids. The CDR3 spells CASSQDNEQYF. CDR3 nucleotide sequence: TGTGCCAGCAGCCAAGACAACGAGCAGTACTTC.

The chain employs TRBV7-2 and TRBJ2-7, with D perhaps assigned TRBD1 or TRBD2 (5 bases each). CDR1 and CDR2 from the germline V gene are SGHTA and FQGNSA. V lost 5 bases to trimming and J lost 0 bases, with 14 bases between them. This CDR3 is 15 amino acids long. The chain's CDR3 is CASSIGTSSSYEQYF. DNA for the CDR3: TGTGCCAGCAGCATCGGGACGTCAAGCTCCTACGAGCAGTACTTC.

The V and J genes are TRBV19 and TRBJ2-7, with 8 bases aligning to TRBD2. V shed 4 bases and J 5 bases; nucleotides not matched to a gene: 10. CDR3 size: 15 residues. Germline V gives CDR1 LNHDA, CDR2 SQIVND (reference sequence). This CDR3 is CASSTQAGEANEQYF. As DNA, the CDR3 is TGTGCCAGTAGTACTCAAGCGGGAGAGGCGAACGAGCAGTACTTC.

The rearrangement joins TRBV5-6 to TRBJ2-1; 7 bases agree with TRBD2. The CDR3 contains 14 residues. V lost 7 bases, J lost 1 base, and 5 bases stayed unmatched. Germline V CDR1 and CDR2: SGHDT, YYEEEE. The CDR3 region is CASGGSWSYNEQFF. The CDR3 DNA is TGTGCCAGCGGCGGGAGCTGGTCCTACAATGAGCAGTTCTTC.